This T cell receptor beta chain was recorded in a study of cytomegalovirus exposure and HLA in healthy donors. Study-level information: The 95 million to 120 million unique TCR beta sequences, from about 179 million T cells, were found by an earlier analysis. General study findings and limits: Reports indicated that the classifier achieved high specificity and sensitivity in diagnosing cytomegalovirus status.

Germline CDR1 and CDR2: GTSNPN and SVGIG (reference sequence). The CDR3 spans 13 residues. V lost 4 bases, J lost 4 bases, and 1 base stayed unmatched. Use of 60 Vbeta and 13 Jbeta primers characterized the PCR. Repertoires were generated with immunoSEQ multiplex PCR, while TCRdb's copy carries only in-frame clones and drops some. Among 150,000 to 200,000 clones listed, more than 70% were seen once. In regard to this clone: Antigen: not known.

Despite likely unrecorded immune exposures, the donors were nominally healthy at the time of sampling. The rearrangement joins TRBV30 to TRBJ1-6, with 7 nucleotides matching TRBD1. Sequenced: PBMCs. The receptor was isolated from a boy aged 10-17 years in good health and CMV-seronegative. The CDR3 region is CAWTGQYNSPLHF. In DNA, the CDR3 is TGTGCCTGGACGGGACAGTATAATTCACCCCTCCACTTT.